A selection of T cell receptor beta chains follows, all from one sample in a study of Graves' ophthalmopathy and Graves' hyperthyroidism. TCRdb reanalysed the multiplex PCR reads using MiXCR and keeps one entry per CDR3 protein. The sample has 650,000 to 800,000 distinct CDR3 sequences; over 40% are singletons. Input material: peripheral blood. These receptor sequences come from an adult man with Graves' ophthalmopathy. Each CDR3 is given with its conserved first and last residue. The D gene is left open where the match is weak. Clone size is given for some rows only: seen once, a few or many times, or a class if the clone is expanded.

D gene: TRBD2
J gene: TRBJ2-2
clone size: NA
V gene: TRBV12-3/TRBV12-4
CDR3 protein: CASSPGLAGAGELFF
CDR3 DNA: TGTGCCAGCAGTCCGGGACTAGCGGGAGCCGGGGAGCTGTTTTTT

D gene: NA
J gene: TRBJ1-1
clone size: NA
V gene: TRBV7-3
CDR3 protein: CASSRYTGLGTEAFF
CDR3 DNA: TGTGCCAGCAGCCGATACACAGGGTTGGGCACTGAAGCTTTCTTT

D gene: TRBD2
J gene: TRBJ2-5
clone size: many
V gene: TRBV2
CDR3 protein: CASSGLAGRETQYF
CDR3 DNA: TGTGCCAGCAGTGGACTAGCGGGACGAGAGACCCAGTACTTC

D gene: TRBD1
J gene: TRBJ1-2
clone size: NA
V gene: TRBV10-2
CDR3 protein: CASSRDRGQGGYTF
CDR3 DNA: TGCGCCAGCAGCCGGGACAGGGGTCAGGGTGGCTACACCTTC

D gene: NA
J gene: TRBJ1-2
clone size: once
V gene: TRBV20-1
CDR3 protein: CSASGYTF
CDR3 DNA: TGCAGTGCTAGTGGCTACACCTTC

D gene: TRBD1
J gene: TRBJ1-2
clone size: NA
V gene: TRBV10-3
CDR3 protein: CAISDQGGSYGYTF
CDR3 DNA: TGTGCCATCAGTGACCAAGGGGGCAGCTATGGCTACACCTTC

D gene: TRBD1
J gene: TRBJ2-7
clone size: many
V gene: TRBV20-1
CDR3 protein: CSVWDRTLYEQYF
CDR3 DNA: TGCAGTGTATGGGACAGAACTTTATACGAGCAGTACTTC

D gene: TRBD2
J gene: TRBJ2-2
clone size: NA
V gene: TRBV5-1
CDR3 protein: CASTQTSPAGRAGELFF
CDR3 DNA: TGCGCCAGCACCCAAACGAGCCCTGCCGGGAGGGCCGGGGAGCTGTTTTTT

D gene: NA
J gene: TRBJ2-7
clone size: many
V gene: TRBV5-1
CDR3 protein: CASSLDGTRPYEQYF
CDR3 DNA: TGCGCCAGCAGCTTGGATGGGACGCGACCCTACGAGCAGTACTTC

D gene: NA
J gene: TRBJ1-1
clone size: many
V gene: TRBV10-3
CDR3 protein: CAISKMNTEAFF
CDR3 DNA: TGTGCCATCAGTAAGATGAACACTGAAGCTTTCTTT

D gene: NA
J gene: TRBJ2-7
clone size: NA
V gene: TRBV27
CDR3 protein: CASSSQSGSYEQYF
CDR3 DNA: TGTGCCAGCAGTTCTCAGTCCGGTAGCTACGAGCAGTACTTC

D gene: TRBD1
J gene: TRBJ2-7
clone size: NA
V gene: TRBV3-1
CDR3 protein: CASSLRQGPTLEQYF
CDR3 DNA: TGTGCCAGCAGCCTAAGACAGGGGCCCACCCTCGAGCAGTACTTC

D gene: NA
J gene: TRBJ2-3
clone size: once
V gene: TRBV4-3
CDR3 protein: CASSQRTIRGYTDTQYF
CDR3 DNA: TGCGCCAGCAGCCAAAGGACTATTCGGGGCTACACAGATACGCAGTATTTT

D gene: NA
J gene: TRBJ1-2
clone size: many
V gene: TRBV7-9
CDR3 protein: CASSLEGGGYTF
CDR3 DNA: TGTGCCAGCAGCTTAGAGGGAGGTGGCTACACCTTC

D gene: NA
J gene: TRBJ2-7
clone size: NA
V gene: TRBV5-1
CDR3 protein: CASSLQGPTTYEQYF
CDR3 DNA: TGCGCCAGCAGCCTACAGGGACCGACTACTTACGAGCAGTACTTC

D gene: NA
J gene: TRBJ1-6
clone size: NA
V gene: TRBV5-8
CDR3 protein: CASSQLTLSRSNSPLHF
CDR3 DNA: TGTGCCAGCAGCCAGCTCACCCTGAGCCGTTCCAATTCACCCCTCCACTTT

D gene: TRBD1
J gene: TRBJ2-7
clone size: many
V gene: TRBV2
CDR3 protein: CASRRQGGYEQYF
CDR3 DNA: TGTGCCAGCAGGAGACAGGGGGGGTACGAGCAGTACTTC

D gene: TRBD2
J gene: TRBJ2-5
clone size: few
V gene: TRBV20-1
CDR3 protein: CSASGGGETQYF
CDR3 DNA: TGCAGTGCTTCGGGGGGGGGAGAGACCCAGTACTTC

D gene: NA
J gene: TRBJ2-2
clone size: many
V gene: TRBV2
CDR3 protein: CASRDGQFYGELFF
CDR3 DNA: TGTGCCAGCAGAGACGGACAGTTTTACGGGGAGCTGTTTTTT

D gene: NA
J gene: TRBJ1-4
clone size: few
V gene: TRBV6-6
CDR3 protein: CASRRVLIPPTTNEKLFF
CDR3 DNA: TGTGCCAGCAGAAGGGTCTTAATTCCTCCCACAACTAATGAAAAACTGTTTTTT

D gene: NA
J gene: TRBJ1-2
clone size: many
V gene: TRBV19
CDR3 protein: CASSMHVVNYGYTF
CDR3 DNA: TGTGCCAGTAGTATGCATGTAGTGAACTATGGCTACACCTTC

D gene: TRBD2
J gene: TRBJ2-2
clone size: once
V gene: TRBV7-3
CDR3 protein: CASSLIAGARTGELFF
CDR3 DNA: TGTGCCAGCAGCTTAATAGCGGGTGCACGAACCGGGGAGCTGTTTTTT

D gene: NA
J gene: TRBJ1-1
clone size: many
V gene: TRBV12-3/TRBV12-4
CDR3 protein: CASRPELRGAFF
CDR3 DNA: TGTGCCAGCAGACCGGAATTGAGGGGAGCTTTCTTT

D gene: NA
J gene: TRBJ1-2
clone size: NA
V gene: TRBV14
CDR3 protein: CASSPLGWTNGYTF
CDR3 DNA: TGTGCCAGCAGCCCTTTGGGGTGGACGAATGGCTACACCTTC

D gene: TRBD1
J gene: TRBJ2-5
clone size: NA
V gene: TRBV25-1
CDR3 protein: CASSATGTAETQYF
CDR3 DNA: TGTGCCAGCAGTGCCACCGGGACAGCAGAGACCCAGTACTTC

D gene: NA
J gene: TRBJ2-7
clone size: many
V gene: TRBV2
CDR3 protein: CASKGFPYEQYF
CDR3 DNA: TGTGCCAGCAAGGGTTTCCCCTACGAGCAGTACTTC

D gene: NA
J gene: TRBJ2-7
clone size: NA
V gene: TRBV7-2
CDR3 protein: CASSRTLAEQYF
CDR3 DNA: TGTGCCAGCAGCCGTACGTTGGCCGAGCAGTACTTC

D gene: NA
J gene: TRBJ1-4
clone size: many
V gene: TRBV7-7
CDR3 protein: CASSLGGRADEKLFF
CDR3 DNA: TGTGCCAGCAGCTTAGGGGGCCGAGCCGACGAAAAACTGTTTTTT

D gene: NA
J gene: TRBJ1-6
clone size: NA
V gene: TRBV7-2
CDR3 protein: CASRTGTAVPLHF
CDR3 DNA: TGTGCCAGCAGGACCGGGACCGCCGTACCCCTCCACTTT

D gene: NA
J gene: TRBJ1-2
clone size: NA
V gene: TRBV20-1
CDR3 protein: CSAMSGGGGANYGYTF
CDR3 DNA: TGCAGTGCTATGAGTGGTGGCGGCGGGGCTAACTATGGCTACACCTTC

D gene: NA
J gene: TRBJ1-4
clone size: many
V gene: TRBV20-1
CDR3 protein: CSARAGTNEKLFF
CDR3 DNA: TGCAGTGCTAGGGCAGGAACTAATGAAAAACTGTTTTTT

D gene: TRBD2
J gene: TRBJ2-7
clone size: NA
V gene: TRBV9
CDR3 protein: CASSPLAGAGNEQYF
CDR3 DNA: TGTGCCAGCAGCCCACTAGCGGGAGCGGGCAATGAGCAGTACTTC

D gene: TRBD1
J gene: TRBJ2-5
clone size: many
V gene: TRBV5-1
CDR3 protein: CASNTGTAVRETQYF
CDR3 DNA: TGCGCCAGCAATACCGGGACAGCAGTGCGTGAGACCCAGTACTTC

D gene: NA
J gene: TRBJ1-6
clone size: many
V gene: TRBV10-2
CDR3 protein: CASSVIGGPLHF
CDR3 DNA: TGCGCCAGCAGTGTTATCGGGGGGCCCCTCCACTTT

D gene: NA
J gene: TRBJ2-7
clone size: many
V gene: TRBV6-6
CDR3 protein: CASSYSSGGGEQYF
CDR3 DNA: TGTGCCAGCAGTTACTCGTCCGGGGGTGGCGAGCAGTACTTC

D gene: TRBD2
J gene: TRBJ2-7
clone size: NA
V gene: TRBV5-6
CDR3 protein: CASSLEGVWGLAPEQYF
CDR3 DNA: TGTGCCAGCAGCTTGGAAGGTGTATGGGGACTAGCCCCCGAGCAGTACTTC

D gene: NA
J gene: TRBJ2-5
clone size: NA
V gene: TRBV7-9
CDR3 protein: CASSFKGAGETQYF
CDR3 DNA: TGTGCCAGCAGCTTCAAAGGAGCGGGAGAGACCCAGTACTTC

D gene: TRBD2
J gene: TRBJ2-5
clone size: NA
V gene: TRBV7-2
CDR3 protein: CASSLTGLAGGPVQETQYF
CDR3 DNA: TGTGCCAGCAGCTTGACTGGACTAGCGGGGGGGCCAGTCCAAGAGACCCAGTACTTC

D gene: NA
J gene: TRBJ1-1
clone size: many
V gene: TRBV15
CDR3 protein: CATSRETASEAFF
CDR3 DNA: TGTGCCACCAGCAGAGAGACCGCGTCTGAAGCTTTCTTT

D gene: TRBD1
J gene: TRBJ1-5
clone size: many
V gene: TRBV4-1
CDR3 protein: CASSQAGQGSNQPQHF
CDR3 DNA: TGCGCCAGCAGCCAAGCGGGACAGGGGTCCAATCAGCCCCAGCATTTT

D gene: NA
J gene: TRBJ2-7
clone size: NA
V gene: TRBV11-2
CDR3 protein: CASSSLGSAHSYEQYF
CDR3 DNA: TGTGCCAGCAGCTCCCTCGGTTCAGCCCATAGCTACGAGCAGTACTTC

D gene: NA
J gene: TRBJ1-1
clone size: NA
V gene: TRBV9
CDR3 protein: CASSQERGANTEAFF
CDR3 DNA: TGTGCCAGCAGCCAAGAACGGGGTGCGAACACTGAAGCTTTCTTT

D gene: NA
J gene: TRBJ1-4
clone size: NA
V gene: TRBV7-9
CDR3 protein: CASSQDLRGRTEKLFF
CDR3 DNA: TGTGCCAGCAGCCAAGATCTTCGGGGGAGGACTGAAAAACTGTTTTTT

D gene: TRBD1
J gene: TRBJ1-2
clone size: many
V gene: TRBV4-3
CDR3 protein: CASSPGQGARGYTF
CDR3 DNA: TGCGCCAGCAGCCCAGGACAGGGGGCGAGGGGCTACACCTTC

D gene: TRBD1
J gene: TRBJ1-4
clone size: many
V gene: TRBV5-1
CDR3 protein: CANSSLGQGELFF
CDR3 DNA: TGCGCCAACAGCTCCCTCGGACAGGGAGAACTGTTTTTT

D gene: NA
J gene: TRBJ2-5
clone size: many
V gene: TRBV29-1
CDR3 protein: CSVRSGEETQYF
CDR3 DNA: TGCAGCGTTCGGTCGGGGGAAGAGACCCAGTACTTC

D gene: NA
J gene: TRBJ2-2
clone size: NA
V gene: TRBV11-2
CDR3 protein: CASSLDRASTGELFF
CDR3 DNA: TGTGCCAGCAGCTTAGACAGGGCAAGCACCGGGGAGCTGTTTTTT

D gene: TRBD1
J gene: TRBJ1-4
clone size: NA
V gene: TRBV25-1
CDR3 protein: CASSIPTETGQEKLFF
CDR3 DNA: TGTGCCAGCAGTATCCCAACCGAGACAGGGCAAGAAAAACTGTTTTTT

D gene: NA
J gene: TRBJ2-7
clone size: many
V gene: TRBV25-1
CDR3 protein: CASSGEVSEQYF
CDR3 DNA: TGTGCCAGCAGTGGAGAGGTTTCCGAGCAGTACTTC

D gene: NA
J gene: TRBJ2-7
clone size: NA
V gene: TRBV7-2
CDR3 protein: CASSLDMPVSSNEQYF
CDR3 DNA: TGTGCCAGCAGCTTAGATATGCCTGTGAGTAGTAACGAGCAGTACTTC

D gene: NA
J gene: TRBJ1-5
clone size: NA
V gene: TRBV7-2
CDR3 protein: CASSQDVEGFQPQHF
CDR3 DNA: TGTGCCAGCAGCCAAGATGTGGAGGGGTTTCAGCCCCAGCATTTT